The following is a T cell receptor beta chain sequence with its context. Its cognate antigen is unknown. This record comes from a study of T cell clones after liver transplantation. Study at large: Pre-transplant mixed lymphocyte reactions yielded third-party-reactive TCRbeta sequences as comparators for graft-donor-reactive sequences. Three of eight recipients were HCV-positive; others had non-autoimmune, non-viral indications.

Germline-derived CDR1 and CDR2 are LGHNA and YNFKEQ. The ends lost 1 base at V and 4 bases at J; junction bases unmatched: 7. CDR3 size: 16 residues. Study-level results: A significant post-transplant drop in circulating graft-donor-reactive CD4 TCRbeta sequences occurred in most of the 8 subjects. Graft donor-reactive T cells possibly entered the graft instead of undergoing deletion.

The protocol was immunoSEQ multiplex PCR, while the TCRdb copy is restricted to in-frame clones and leaves out a portion. The data show tens of thousands of clones, 80% to 95% seen once. Sequencing was performed on CD4+ T cells from blood, taken approximately 27 months after liver transplant. The chain is built from TRBV4-2 and TRBJ2-1, with 7 bases fitting TRBD2. The clonotype was recovered from a human patient who received a liver transplant. Some T cells here may be from the graft donor. CDR3 protein: CASSQAPAGSYNEQFF. The CDR3 DNA follows: TGTGCCAGCAGCCAAGCGCCAGCGGGAAGTTACAATGAGCAGTTCTTC.